A selection of T cell receptor beta chains follows, all from one sample in a study of shared T cell receptors in the human thymus. Sequenced by immunoSEQ multiplex PCR; TCRdb stores in-frame clones only, minus some. The sample carries 700,000 or so clones, 80% to 90% recorded once. The same sample was also used in a study of human thymus T cells.

Sequenced material: thymocytes. The source of these receptors is a girl less than two years old with a congenital heart defect. Each CDR3 is given with its conserved first and last residue.

J	V	CDR3
TRBJ2-1	TRBV29-1	CSVERGAYRNEQFF
TRBJ2-1	TRBV7-9	CASSLETGPGVDEQFF
TRBJ1-1	TRBV6-6	CASSLTEINTEAFF
TRBJ1-2	TRBV2	CASSVGRGNYGYTF
TRBJ2-3	TRBV6-1	CAVKAGAGGTDTQYF
TRBJ1-2	TRBV14	CASSQVPQGCGYTF
TRBJ2-1	TRBV4-3	CASSQRLAPNNEQFF
TRBJ2-1	TRBV11-2	CASTRRGASCNEQFF
TRBJ2-5	TRBV2	CASSGNGPSGTGGETQYF
TRBJ2-7	TRBV27	CASSLGAGPVNYEQYF
TRBJ2-1	TRBV2	CASSEAATGFPYNEQFF
TRBJ1-5	TRBV18	CASSPQQVWDRGYSNQPQHF
TRBJ1-5	TRBV28	CASSLGAGSGIRSNQPQHF
TRBJ1-1	TRBV7-3	CASSSGWNTEAFF
TRBJ2-3	TRBV18	CASSPLQTRLAGADTQYF
TRBJ2-3	TRBV5-1	CASSSAPSGDTDTQYF
TRBJ2-5	TRBV7-6	CASSLGRGGQGGSQETQYF
TRBJ2-3	TRBV7-3	CASSTSGGSTDTQYF
TRBJ2-3	TRBV10-3	CAISEFHMVEGRLTDTQYF
TRBJ1-6	TRBV6-1	CASSEGRTGKDNSPLHF
TRBJ2-3	TRBV4-3	CASSENNGAGTDTQYF
TRBJ1-2	TRBV27	CASRLQGNSPHYGYTF
TRBJ1-4	TRBV7-2	CASSLVNEGVGQGEKLFF
TRBJ1-2	TRBV10-3	CATGFQDNYGYTF
TRBJ2-7	TRBV7-2	CASSHVSREAYEQYF
TRBJ1-1	TRBV5-1	CASSPRRGLREAFF
TRBJ2-5	TRBV7-9	CASSLVVAVLQETQYF
TRBJ1-6	TRBV6-5	CASKKEVLNSPLHF
TRBJ1-2	TRBV10-1	CASSAGSYYGYTF
TRBJ1-1	TRBV12-5	CASGLESQGTEAFF
TRBJ2-3	TRBV27	CASSPDRVGERTDTQYF
TRBJ1-6	TRBV28	CATDGTASSYNSPLHF
TRBJ1-1	TRBV6-5	CASSPRGLKNTEAFF
TRBJ1-1	TRBV7-6	CASRASPWDTQNTEAFF
TRBJ2-3	TRBV13	CASSLDRSTDTQYF
TRBJ1-1	TRBV5-1	CASSLGMRVTEAFF
TRBJ2-5	TRBV5-6	CASSFQTSGGAEETQYF
TRBJ2-3	TRBV27	CASSLERDHTDTQYF
TRBJ1-2	TRBV28	CASSLKIRGGDYGYTF
TRBJ1-1	TRBV5-1	CASSTNRDRGLFPEAFF